This TCR beta chain appears in the sequencing data of a study of blood T cell repertoires in COVID-19. In the study overall: Sites in the United States, Italy and Spain provided acute and convalescent COVID-19 samples. T cells, B-cell-depleted T cells, or PBMCs provided the cDNA or gDNA that served as material.

Original processing methods: Counts of nucleated cells, estimated from reference gene primer amplification, were obtained. The protocol was immunoSEQ multiplex PCR, while the TCRdb copy is restricted to in-frame clones and leaves out a portion. The DNA gave D and trimming, while V, J and clone size come from that table. The sample has 40,000 to 60,000 clones, roughly 82% seen once. Trimming removed 2 bases from V and 11 bases from J, with 16 bases in between. There are 14 residues in the CDR3. CDR1 is MNHNY and CDR2 is SVGAGI in the germline V gene (reference sequence). The sequence was collected from a human donor in a cohort sampled during active COVID-19. The sample taken for sequencing was peripheral blood. This chain links TRBV6-6 with TRBJ1-5; D is possibly TRBD1 (6 bases). The CDR3 DNA follows: TGTGCCAGCAGTTACGGGATGGGGGGGCTCTCCCAGCATTTT. It specifies CASSYGMGGLSQHF.